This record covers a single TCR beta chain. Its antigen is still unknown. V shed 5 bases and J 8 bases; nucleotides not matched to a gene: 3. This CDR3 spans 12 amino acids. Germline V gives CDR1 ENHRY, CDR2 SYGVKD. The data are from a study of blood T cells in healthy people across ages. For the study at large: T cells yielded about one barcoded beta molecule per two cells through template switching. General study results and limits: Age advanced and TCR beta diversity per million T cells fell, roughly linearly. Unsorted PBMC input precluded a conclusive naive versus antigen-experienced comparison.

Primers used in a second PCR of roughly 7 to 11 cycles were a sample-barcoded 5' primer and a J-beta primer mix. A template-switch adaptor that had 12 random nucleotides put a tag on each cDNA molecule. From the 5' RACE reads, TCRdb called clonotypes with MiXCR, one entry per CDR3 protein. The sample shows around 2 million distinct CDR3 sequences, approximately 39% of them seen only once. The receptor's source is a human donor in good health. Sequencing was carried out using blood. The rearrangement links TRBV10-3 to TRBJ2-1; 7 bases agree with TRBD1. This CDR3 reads CAISIGTDEQFF. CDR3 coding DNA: TGTGCCATCAGTATAGGGACAGATGAGCAGTTCTTC.